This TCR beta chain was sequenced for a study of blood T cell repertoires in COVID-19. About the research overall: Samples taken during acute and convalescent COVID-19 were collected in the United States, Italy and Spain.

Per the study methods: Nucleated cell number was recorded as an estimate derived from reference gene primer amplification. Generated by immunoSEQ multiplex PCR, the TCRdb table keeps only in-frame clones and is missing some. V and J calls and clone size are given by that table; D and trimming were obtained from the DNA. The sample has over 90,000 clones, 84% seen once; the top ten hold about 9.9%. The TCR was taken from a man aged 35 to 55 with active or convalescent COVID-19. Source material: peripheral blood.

The CDR3 sequence is CASSFFTGGNTEAFF. The CDR3 region has the DNA TGCGCCAGCAGCTTCTTCACAGGGGGGAACACTGAAGCTTTCTTT. This chain uses TRBV5-1 with TRBJ1-1, with 8 bases lining up with TRBD1. The trim removed 2 bases at V and 1 base at J, leaving 4 bases unmatched. The length of the CDR3 is 15 residues. Germline CDR1 reads SGHRS; CDR2 reads YFSETQ.